This is a list of T cell receptor beta chains from one sample in a study of T cell repertoires in cytomegalovirus infection. In TCRdb, the reads were re-called with MiXCR into one record per CDR3 protein. The table has 200,000 to 300,000 distinct CDR3 sequences, around 8.7% seen once. Sequencing input: PBMCs. These receptor sequences come from a human donor in good health (CMV status not recorded). Some clones in this sample may be carry-over from other donors' samples. The CDR3 runs from the conserved cysteine through the conserved F or W. A D gene is named only where the DNA matches it firmly. Size values are once, few and many counts, or a class for expanded clones, and some rows have none.

v_call	clone_size	d_call	j_call	cdr3_aa	cdr3_nt
TRBV7-2	many	-	TRBJ1-3	CASSLQSGPGNTIYF	TGTGCCAGCAGCTTACAGTCCGGGCCTGGAAACACCATATATTTT
TRBV11-2	many	-	TRBJ2-1	CASSLFRGNEQFF	TGTGCCAGCAGCTTATTTCGGGGTAATGAGCAGTTCTTC
TRBV7-3	many	-	TRBJ2-1	CASSQTFDRTYNEQFF	TGTGCCAGCAGCCAGACCTTCGACAGAACTTACAATGAGCAGTTCTTC
TRBV7-2	many	-	TRBJ1-1	CASSLGTFGGNTEAFF	TGTGCCAGCAGCCTCGGGACGTTCGGGGGGAACACTGAAGCTTTCTTT
TRBV20-1	-	-	TRBJ1-3	CSARTDSPNTIYF	TGCAGTGCTAGAACGGACAGTCCAAACACCATATATTTT
TRBV4-1	-	-	TRBJ1-2	CASSQGVEGYTF	TGCGCCAGCAGCCAAGGAGTAGAAGGCTACACCTTC
TRBV20-1	few	TRBD1	TRBJ2-2	CSAKRGPGGELFF	TGCAGTGCCAAGAGGGGGCCCGGCGGGGAGCTGTTTTTT
TRBV7-2	few	TRBD2	TRBJ2-1	CASRLAGLMNEQFF	TGTGCCAGCCGACTAGCGGGATTAATGAATGAGCAGTTCTTC
TRBV7-2	few	TRBD2	TRBJ2-7	CASSSMGTSTYEQYF	TGTGCCAGCAGCTCTATGGGGACTAGCACCTACGAGCAGTACTTC
TRBV12-3/TRBV12-4	few	-	TRBJ1-1	CASKPGHRAGEAFF	TGTGCCAGCAAACCAGGGCACCGAGCGGGTGAAGCTTTCTTT
TRBV3-1	-	TRBD2	TRBJ2-5	CASSQDPIAGQTQYF	TGTGCCAGCAGCCAAGATCCGATAGCGGGGCAGACCCAGTACTTC
TRBV7-8	-	-	TRBJ2-4	CASSSGDPNIQYF	TGTGCCAGCAGCTCTGGGGACCCCAACATTCAGTACTTC
TRBV14	many	TRBD1	TRBJ1-5	CASSPGQGRAQHF	TGTGCCAGCAGCCCCGGACAGGGCCGGGCCCAGCATTTT
TRBV20-1	many	-	TRBJ1-2	CSASGGHNNPSYGYTF	TGCAGTGCTAGCGGGGGACACAACAACCCTTCCTATGGCTACACCTTC
TRBV9	few	-	TRBJ1-4	CASSVQGREGEKLFF	TGTGCCAGCAGCGTACAGGGCAGGGAAGGTGAAAAACTGTTTTTT
TRBV20-1	-	-	TRBJ1-2	CSARDLNEQNYGYTF	TGCAGTGCTAGAGATTTGAACGAGCAGAACTATGGCTACACCTTC
TRBV7-3	-	-	TRBJ2-1	CASSLNRYNEQFF	TGTGCCAGCAGCTTGAACCGCTACAATGAGCAGTTCTTC
TRBV6-2/TRBV6-3	many	-	TRBJ1-5	CASAPGGWSTQHF	TGTGCCAGCGCCCCCGGCGGGTGGAGTACCCAGCATTTT
TRBV4-3	few	-	TRBJ2-3	CASSQDSRVWGTDTQYF	TGCGCCAGCAGCCAAGATAGCAGGGTGTGGGGGACAGATACGCAGTATTTT
TRBV12-5	few	-	TRBJ2-7	CASGLGNLPGGGPPVQYF	TGTGCTAGTGGTTTGGGGAATCTGCCGGGTGGAGGACCCCCCGTGCAGTACTTC
TRBV19	many	TRBD1	TRBJ2-4	CASSLRTGLAKNIQYF	TGTGCCAGTAGTTTACGGACAGGGCTAGCCAAAAACATTCAGTACTTC
TRBV15	few	-	TRBJ2-5	CATSRDGVETQYF	TGTGCCACCAGCAGAGATGGGGTCGAGACCCAGTACTTC
TRBV6-5	many	TRBD1	TRBJ1-2	CASSRGQFNYGYTF	TGTGCCAGCAGCAGGGGACAGTTTAACTATGGCTACACCTTC
TRBV9	-	-	TRBJ2-7	CASSVADLGYEQYF	TGTGCCAGCAGCGTAGCTGATCTGGGCTACGAGCAGTACTTC
TRBV20-1	few	-	TRBJ2-7	CSARGGDAGPYEQYF	TGCAGTGCTAGAGGTGGGGACGCAGGTCCCTACGAGCAGTACTTC
TRBV4-3	many	TRBD2	TRBJ2-3	CASSPHPRGGPTDTQYF	TGCGCCAGCAGCCCCCACCCACGCGGGGGGCCTACAGATACGCAGTATTTT
TRBV12-3/TRBV12-4	many	-	TRBJ1-4	CASSLAGKLFF	TGTGCCAGCAGTTTAGCCGGAAAACTGTTTTTT
TRBV29-1	-	-	TRBJ1-5	CSVTGSNQPQHF	TGCAGCGTGACCGGGAGTAATCAGCCCCAGCATTTT
TRBV20-1	-	-	TRBJ1-1	CSARFHTQGPNTEAFF	TGCAGTGCTCGTTTCCATACTCAGGGGCCGAACACTGAAGCTTTCTTT
TRBV19	-	-	TRBJ2-1	CASSKGGSGGVRNEQFF	TGTGCCAGTAGTAAGGGGGGGTCTGGCGGGGTTAGGAATGAGCAGTTCTTC
TRBV20-1	-	-	TRBJ2-2	CSARDPGLNTGELFF	TGCAGTGCTAGAGATCCGGGACTTAACACCGGGGAGCTGTTTTTT
TRBV18	few	-	TRBJ1-1	CASSRLRWGQGATEAFF	TGTGCCAGCTCACGCCTTCGCTGGGGCCAAGGAGCCACTGAAGCTTTCTTT
TRBV7-6	many	-	TRBJ1-1	CASSPQGPQLNTEAFF	TGTGCCAGCAGCCCCCAGGGACCGCAATTGAACACTGAAGCTTTCTTT
TRBV7-2	many	-	TRBJ1-2	CASSPIVRRGRGYTF	TGTGCCAGCAGCCCGATCGTCAGGAGGGGTCGCGGCTACACCTTC
TRBV15	few	-	TRBJ1-1	CATSFCLAGMNTEAFF	TGTGCCACCAGTTTCTGTCTGGCGGGGATGAACACTGAAGCTTTCTTT
TRBV12-3/TRBV12-4	many	-	TRBJ2-2	CASRLFGTGELFF	TGTGCCAGCCGGCTCTTTGGCACCGGGGAGCTGTTTTTT
TRBV7-2	many	-	TRBJ1-2	CASSLPGRRVYGYTF	TGTGCCAGCAGCTTACCGGGACGGAGGGTCTATGGCTACACCTTC
TRBV7-6	-	-	TRBJ1-1	CASSPLTVNTEAFF	TGTGCCAGCAGCCCCTTGACGGTGAACACTGAAGCTTTCTTT
TRBV7-2	many	-	TRBJ2-2	CASSSQRGTGELFF	TGTGCCAGCAGCTCACAAAGGGGGACCGGGGAGCTGTTTTTT
TRBV4-1	-	-	TRBJ2-7	CASSQEYVGEQFYEQYF	TGCGCCAGCAGCCAAGAATACGTGGGGGAACAGTTCTACGAGCAGTACTTC
TRBV29-1	few	-	TRBJ1-2	CSARRGNYGYTF	TGCAGCGCACGTCGAGGTAACTATGGCTACACCTTC